These T cell receptor beta chains were read from a single sample in a study of blood T cell repertoires in COVID-19. Clones were sequenced by immunoSEQ multiplex PCR, and TCRdb holds only the in-frame ones, with some missing. The sample has roughly 520,000 clones; roughly 90% are singletons. The sequenced material came from PBMCs or T cells enriched from blood (not recorded which). Receptors were obtained from a woman aged 40 to 50 who had recovered from COVID-19. CDR3s include the opening cysteine and the closing phenylalanine or tryptophan. D genes are given only for firm matches. Clone size is stated in some rows and not others, as once, few, many or a class when expanded.

d_gene: TRBD2; v_gene: TRBV10-1; j_gene: TRBJ2-3; abundance: -; CDR3nt: TGCGCCAGCAGTGATGCGGGAGGGAGCACAGATACGCAGTATTTT; CDR3aa: CASSDAGGSTDTQYF
d_gene: -; v_gene: TRBV12-3/TRBV12-4; j_gene: TRBJ2-7; abundance: -; CDR3nt: TGTGCCACCGGTCGGGACGAGCAGTACTTC; CDR3aa: CATGRDEQYF
d_gene: TRBD2; v_gene: TRBV28; j_gene: TRBJ2-7; abundance: -; CDR3nt: TGTGCCAGCAGTTTGAGTTTGCGGGAGGGCTCCTACGAGCAGTACTTC; CDR3aa: CASSLSLREGSYEQYF
d_gene: TRBD1; v_gene: TRBV9; j_gene: TRBJ1-6; abundance: once; CDR3nt: TGTGCCAGCAGCGGACGACAGGGGGCTGATTCACCCCTCCACTTT; CDR3aa: CASSGRQGADSPLHF
d_gene: -; v_gene: TRBV19; j_gene: TRBJ2-7; abundance: -; CDR3nt: TGTGCCAGTAGTAGCGGCTCCTACGAGCAGTACTTC; CDR3aa: CASSSGSYEQYF
d_gene: TRBD2; v_gene: TRBV7-9; j_gene: TRBJ2-7; abundance: once; CDR3nt: TGTGCCAGCAGCTCCCCGGGACTATACTACGAGCAGTACTTC; CDR3aa: CASSSPGLYYEQYF
d_gene: TRBD2; v_gene: TRBV7-8; j_gene: TRBJ2-1; abundance: once; CDR3nt: TGTGCCAGCAGCCGGACTAGCCGCCCCTACAATGAGCAGTTCTTC; CDR3aa: CASSRTSRPYNEQFF
d_gene: -; v_gene: TRBV4-2; j_gene: TRBJ1-3; abundance: -; CDR3nt: TGTGCCAGCAGCCAAGATCCCAGGGTCGGAAACACCATATATTTT; CDR3aa: CASSQDPRVGNTIYF
d_gene: -; v_gene: TRBV19; j_gene: TRBJ2-1; abundance: -; CDR3nt: TGTGCCAGTAGTATAGATCGGGTGCCAGCCTACAATGAGCAGTTCTTC; CDR3aa: CASSIDRVPAYNEQFF
d_gene: -; v_gene: TRBV2; j_gene: TRBJ1-1; abundance: -; CDR3nt: TGTGCCAGCAGTGAAGGGGAGGGGGGAAGAGCTTTCTTT; CDR3aa: CASSEGEGGRAFF
d_gene: -; v_gene: TRBV4-3; j_gene: TRBJ1-5; abundance: -; CDR3nt: TGCGCCAGCAGCCAAGATCTAGCACAGCCCCAGCATTTT; CDR3aa: CASSQDLAQPQHF
d_gene: -; v_gene: TRBV20-1; j_gene: TRBJ1-1; abundance: -; CDR3nt: TGCAGTGCTAGAGGAGGGGGAGCTTTCTTT; CDR3aa: CSARGGGAFF
d_gene: -; v_gene: TRBV5-1; j_gene: TRBJ2-5; abundance: -; CDR3nt: TGCGCCAGCAGCTTGGGTAGCGTCGGTCGGGAGACCCAGTACTTC; CDR3aa: CASSLGSVGRETQYF
d_gene: -; v_gene: TRBV24-1; j_gene: TRBJ1-1; abundance: -; CDR3nt: TGTGCCACTACAGCCGCAGATAACACTGAAGCTTTCTTT; CDR3aa: CATTAADNTEAFF
d_gene: -; v_gene: TRBV3-1/TRBV3-2; j_gene: TRBJ2-2; abundance: -; CDR3nt: TGTGCCAGCAGCCAAGCGAGTGCCCCGAACACCGGGGAGCTGTTTTTT; CDR3aa: CASSQASAPNTGELFF
d_gene: TRBD2; v_gene: TRBV6-2/TRBV6-3; j_gene: TRBJ2-7; abundance: -; CDR3nt: TGTGCCAGCAGTTGGCCAGCGGGAAACGTTCTCGAGCAGTACTTC; CDR3aa: CASSWPAGNVLEQYF
d_gene: TRBD2; v_gene: TRBV7-2; j_gene: TRBJ2-3; abundance: -; CDR3nt: TGTGCCAGCAGCTTAGAGGGGCCTAGCGGAGTCAGGGATACGCAGTATTTT; CDR3aa: CASSLEGPSGVRDTQYF
d_gene: TRBD1; v_gene: TRBV6-5; j_gene: TRBJ2-5; abundance: -; CDR3nt: TGTGCCAGCAGTTACTGGGGGTCAGGGGGCCAAGAGACCCAGTACTTC; CDR3aa: CASSYWGSGGQETQYF
d_gene: TRBD1; v_gene: TRBV2; j_gene: TRBJ1-1; abundance: -; CDR3nt: TGTGCCAGCACCATTACAGGGGAAGGAGGCACTGAAGCTTTCTTT; CDR3aa: CASTITGEGGTEAFF
d_gene: TRBD1; v_gene: TRBV15; j_gene: TRBJ1-1; abundance: few; CDR3nt: TGTGCCACCAGCAGAACCACAGGGGGTTACACTGAAGCTTTCTTT; CDR3aa: CATSRTTGGYTEAFF
d_gene: TRBD1; v_gene: TRBV18; j_gene: TRBJ1-6; abundance: -; CDR3nt: TGTGCCAGCTCACCGGGTGAGACAGGGGGTTCACCCCTCCACTTT; CDR3aa: CASSPGETGGSPLHF
d_gene: -; v_gene: TRBV6-2/TRBV6-3; j_gene: TRBJ2-5; abundance: -; CDR3nt: TGTGCCAGCAGTTACCAGGGCCGTCAAGAGACCCAGTACTTC; CDR3aa: CASSYQGRQETQYF
d_gene: -; v_gene: TRBV10-3; j_gene: TRBJ1-2; abundance: few; CDR3nt: TGTGCCATCAGGCTGACAGCCGAAGGCTACACCTTC; CDR3aa: CAIRLTAEGYTF
d_gene: -; v_gene: TRBV9; j_gene: TRBJ1-5; abundance: -; CDR3nt: TGTGCCAGCAGCGAGGGGGTTAATAGCAATCAGCCCCAGCATTTT; CDR3aa: CASSEGVNSNQPQHF
d_gene: TRBD1; v_gene: TRBV27; j_gene: TRBJ2-1; abundance: -; CDR3nt: TGTGCCAGCGCGACAGGGACCTCCTACAATGAGCAGTTCTTC; CDR3aa: CASATGTSYNEQFF
d_gene: TRBD1; v_gene: TRBV29-1; j_gene: TRBJ1-1; abundance: -; CDR3nt: TGCAGCGTTTCCTACAGGGGGCGCTTAAAAACTGAAGCTTTCTTT; CDR3aa: CSVSYRGRLKTEAFF
d_gene: TRBD2; v_gene: TRBV7-2; j_gene: TRBJ2-5; abundance: -; CDR3nt: TGTGCCAGCAGCTTAGCTCCGACCGGGACTAGCGGGAGGGCCGCCCAGTACTTC; CDR3aa: CASSLAPTGTSGRAAQYF
d_gene: -; v_gene: TRBV4-2; j_gene: TRBJ1-2; abundance: once; CDR3nt: TGTGCCAGCAGCCAAGAGTTGGGGGGCTATGGCTACACCTTC; CDR3aa: CASSQELGGYGYTF
d_gene: TRBD1; v_gene: TRBV24-1; j_gene: TRBJ1-2; abundance: -; CDR3nt: TGTGCCACCAGTGAGCAAGACAGGGAGGGCTACACCTTC; CDR3aa: CATSEQDREGYTF
d_gene: -; v_gene: TRBV5-6; j_gene: TRBJ2-1; abundance: -; CDR3nt: TGTGCCAGCAGCCAGGGGGCTAGCGGGATATACAATGAGCAGTTCTTC; CDR3aa: CASSQGASGIYNEQFF
d_gene: TRBD1; v_gene: TRBV19; j_gene: TRBJ2-1; abundance: -; CDR3nt: TGTGCCAGTAGTATAAGCGGGACAGGGTACAATGAGCAGTTCTTC; CDR3aa: CASSISGTGYNEQFF
d_gene: TRBD2; v_gene: TRBV19; j_gene: TRBJ2-1; abundance: -; CDR3nt: TGTGCCAGTAGTATTAGGTTTCTAGCGGGAGTGGGCTCCTACAATGAGCAGTTCTTC; CDR3aa: CASSIRFLAGVGSYNEQFF
d_gene: TRBD1; v_gene: TRBV24-1; j_gene: TRBJ2-2; abundance: -; CDR3nt: TGTGCCACCAGTGATCCTTCACAGGGGTCCTACACCGGGGAGCTGTTTTTT; CDR3aa: CATSDPSQGSYTGELFF
d_gene: TRBD1; v_gene: TRBV7-9; j_gene: TRBJ2-7; abundance: -; CDR3nt: TGTGCCAGCAGCACCTATCCGGGACAGGGAATCGCCTACGAGCAGTACTTC; CDR3aa: CASSTYPGQGIAYEQYF
d_gene: -; v_gene: TRBV10-1; j_gene: TRBJ1-1; abundance: -; CDR3nt: TGCGCCAGCAGTGAGGGAGGGACGGTGAACACTGAAGCTTTCTTT; CDR3aa: CASSEGGTVNTEAFF
d_gene: -; v_gene: TRBV2; j_gene: TRBJ2-3; abundance: -; CDR3nt: TGTGCCAGCAAAGGAGGGACTAGCACAGATACGCAGTATTTT; CDR3aa: CASKGGTSTDTQYF
d_gene: -; v_gene: TRBV4-3; j_gene: TRBJ2-1; abundance: -; CDR3nt: TGCGCCAGCAGCCAAGAATTACTAATGACGACTGAGCAGTTCTTC; CDR3aa: CASSQELLMTTEQFF
d_gene: TRBD1; v_gene: TRBV10-3; j_gene: TRBJ1-1; abundance: -; CDR3nt: TGTGCCATCAGCCCACAGGGGGACACTGAAGCTTTCTTT; CDR3aa: CAISPQGDTEAFF
d_gene: TRBD1; v_gene: TRBV9; j_gene: TRBJ2-1; abundance: -; CDR3nt: TGTGCCAGCAGCCCCCGACAGGGAACAGGTAATGAGCAGTTCTTC; CDR3aa: CASSPRQGTGNEQFF
d_gene: TRBD2; v_gene: TRBV3-1/TRBV3-2; j_gene: TRBJ2-7; abundance: -; CDR3nt: TGTGCCAGCAGCGCGACTAGCGGGGGCGAGCGCTACGAGCAGTACTTC; CDR3aa: CASSATSGGERYEQYF
d_gene: TRBD2; v_gene: TRBV14; j_gene: TRBJ2-1; abundance: once; CDR3nt: TGTGCCAGCAGCCAAGCGACGAGACTAGCTAGGAATGAGCAGTTCTTC; CDR3aa: CASSQATRLARNEQFF
d_gene: TRBD2; v_gene: TRBV6-5; j_gene: TRBJ2-1; abundance: once; CDR3nt: TGTGCCAGCAGTTCTGGACTAGGGCCATATGAGCAGTTCTTC; CDR3aa: CASSSGLGPYEQFF
d_gene: TRBD1; v_gene: TRBV29-1; j_gene: TRBJ2-1; abundance: -; CDR3nt: TGCAGCGTTGAAACAGGGGGTACCAATGAGCAGTTCTTC; CDR3aa: CSVETGGTNEQFF
d_gene: -; v_gene: TRBV27; j_gene: TRBJ1-5; abundance: -; CDR3nt: TGTGCCAGCAGTGGGGGCGAAGGGACCTATCAGCCCCAGCATTTT; CDR3aa: CASSGGEGTYQPQHF
d_gene: TRBD1; v_gene: TRBV10-3; j_gene: TRBJ2-7; abundance: -; CDR3nt: TGTGCCATCAGTCTTGACAGGGGCACCTACGAGCAGTACTTC; CDR3aa: CAISLDRGTYEQYF
d_gene: TRBD1; v_gene: TRBV19; j_gene: TRBJ1-4; abundance: -; CDR3nt: TGTGCCAGTAGTCCGCTAGACAGGGCTTGGGAAAAACTGTTTTTT; CDR3aa: CASSPLDRAWEKLFF
d_gene: -; v_gene: TRBV7-9; j_gene: TRBJ2-3; abundance: -; CDR3nt: TGTGCCAGCAGCCTCCTAGCGCGAACCTGGACAGATACGCAGTATTTT; CDR3aa: CASSLLARTWTDTQYF
d_gene: -; v_gene: TRBV10-1; j_gene: TRBJ1-2; abundance: -; CDR3nt: TGCGCCAGCAGTGAGGAAGCTACAGGGCTGGTCTATGGCTACACCTTC; CDR3aa: CASSEEATGLVYGYTF
d_gene: TRBD1; v_gene: TRBV19; j_gene: TRBJ1-5; abundance: -; CDR3nt: TGTGCCAGTGTAAACCGGGAACCAAACAGGGGCGGCAATCAGCCCCAGCATTTT; CDR3aa: CASVNREPNRGGNQPQHF
d_gene: -; v_gene: TRBV29-1; j_gene: TRBJ2-7; abundance: -; CDR3nt: TGCAGCGTTGTGGGGGGAGGTCGTCAACACCGCTACGAGCAGTACTTC; CDR3aa: CSVVGGGRQHRYEQYF
d_gene: -; v_gene: TRBV5-4; j_gene: TRBJ1-5; abundance: -; CDR3nt: TGTGCCAGCAGCGCCGGGGGTGATGGCAATCAGCCCCAGCATTTT; CDR3aa: CASSAGGDGNQPQHF
d_gene: -; v_gene: TRBV10-2; j_gene: TRBJ1-2; abundance: -; CDR3nt: TGCGCCAGCAGTGATAGTAACAGTCCTAGGGGGGGCTACACCTTC; CDR3aa: CASSDSNSPRGGYTF
d_gene: TRBD2; v_gene: TRBV4-3; j_gene: TRBJ2-2; abundance: -; CDR3nt: TGCGCCAGCAGCCAAGAAATCGGGACTAGCGGGATGGAATCCGGGGAGCTGTTTTTT; CDR3aa: CASSQEIGTSGMESGELFF
d_gene: -; v_gene: TRBV2; j_gene: TRBJ1-2; abundance: -; CDR3nt: TGTGCCAGCAGTGAAGACAGGCGAATAAACTATGGCTACACCTTC; CDR3aa: CASSEDRRINYGYTF
d_gene: TRBD2; v_gene: TRBV18; j_gene: TRBJ2-1; abundance: -; CDR3nt: TGTGCCAGCTCACCACGGACTAGCGGGAATGACAATGAGCAGTTCTTC; CDR3aa: CASSPRTSGNDNEQFF
d_gene: -; v_gene: TRBV19; j_gene: TRBJ2-7; abundance: -; CDR3nt: TGTGCCAGTAGTGCCCAACGGACAGTAGGCTCCTACGAGCAGTACTTC; CDR3aa: CASSAQRTVGSYEQYF
d_gene: -; v_gene: TRBV18; j_gene: TRBJ1-1; abundance: -; CDR3nt: TGTGCCAGCTCACCAGAGAGGGAAGCTTTCTTT; CDR3aa: CASSPEREAFF
d_gene: -; v_gene: TRBV30; j_gene: TRBJ2-5; abundance: -; CDR3nt: TGTGCCTGGACCAGGCAAGAGACCCAGTACTTC; CDR3aa: CAWTRQETQYF